This T cell receptor beta chain was found in a study of chemoradiotherapy in HPV16-positive cancers (dated by TCRdb to about 2022). For the wider study: Using functional T-cell assays on cells from two HPV16-positive patients, the researchers defined candidate HPV-specific T-cell clones and common TCR motifs. The study asked whether T-cell immunity against the HPV oncoproteins E6 and E7 changes during chemoradiotherapy and whether it affects survival. Next, the candidate HPV-specific TCRs and motifs were followed in TCR repertoires from around 90 patients with HPV-related cancers.

Receptors were amplified or captured by the immunoSEQ multiplex PCR assay. The clones in this table, taken by TCRdb from immuneACCESS, are in-frame only. Not every clone is retained; where verified, under half of the shortfall comes from an unresolved V gene, and the cause of the rest is unknown. The sample profile shows tens of thousands of clones; about 88% of them were found once. Of the sample, 4% to 5% is held by the ten largest clones. Worth noting for this clone: Its cognate antigen has yet to be identified. The input lacks base qualities; no much larger clone sits a single base away.

Repertoires were sampled repeatedly over the course of chemoradiotherapy so that clonal expansion in the tumor microenvironment could be followed. What the research found in general, with its limitations: Among HPV16-positive patients, expansion of HPV-responsive T cells during chemoradiotherapy was associated with better recurrence-free survival. Expansion of candidate HPV-specific clones and E7-related TCR motifs was observed in the tumor microenvironment during treatment, whereas no such expansion was observed for non-HPV-specific T cells. The functional definition of HPV-specific T cells came from only a couple of HPV16-positive patients, and the survival association was reported for HPV16-positive patients.

From a lookup of the germline V gene, CDR1 and CDR2 are MNHEY and SVGAGI. The CDR3, cysteine through phenylalanine, is 13 amino acids long. Only the CDR3 DNA stays, 39 bases, in frame from base 1. The chain links TRBV6-5 with TRBJ2-5; TRBD1 is perhaps the D gene, given 6 matching bases. The J call is uncertain, as TRBJ2-7 better fits the DNA end. Source: blood, taken from a patient who underwent chemoradiotherapy. This clonotype was obtained from a human donor with HPV-associated anogenital cancer. For the CDR3, the sequence is CASGRTVRGEQYF. The bases are TGTGCCAGTGGAAGGACAGTCCGGGGCGAGCAGTACTTC.